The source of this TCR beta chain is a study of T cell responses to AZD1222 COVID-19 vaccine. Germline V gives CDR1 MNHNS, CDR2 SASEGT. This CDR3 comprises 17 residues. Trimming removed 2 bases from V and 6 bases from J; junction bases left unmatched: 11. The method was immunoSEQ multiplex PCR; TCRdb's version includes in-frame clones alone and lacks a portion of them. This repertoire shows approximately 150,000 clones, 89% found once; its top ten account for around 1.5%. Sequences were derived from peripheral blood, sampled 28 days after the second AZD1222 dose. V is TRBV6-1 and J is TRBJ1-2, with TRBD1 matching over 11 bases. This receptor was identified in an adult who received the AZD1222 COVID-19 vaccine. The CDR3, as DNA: TGTGCCAGCAGTGAAAGGACAGGGGGCGTCCGGGGCCATGGCTACACCTTC. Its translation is CASSERTGGVRGHGYTF.